A selection of T cell receptor beta chains follows, all from one sample in a study of blood T cell repertoires in COVID-19. Repertoires were generated with immunoSEQ multiplex PCR, while TCRdb's copy carries only in-frame clones and drops some. Of roughly 180,000 clones in the sample, roughly 83% were seen once. Sequencing was carried out using PBMCs or T cells enriched from blood (not recorded which). These TCRs come from a woman in her forties or fifties who had recovered from COVID-19. CDR3s include the opening cysteine and the closing phenylalanine or tryptophan. D genes are given only for firm matches. The listing skips clone size in some rows; elsewhere it reads once, few, many or a size class.

clone_size	v_call	j_call	d_call	cdr3_aa	cdr3_nt
-	TRBV11-3	TRBJ1-6	-	CASSLALGSNSPLHF	TGTGCCAGCAGCTTAGCCCTGGGCTCAAATTCACCCCTCCACTTT
-	TRBV3-1/TRBV3-2	TRBJ2-2	TRBD2	CASSRTSGGLNTGELFF	TGTGCCAGCAGTCGGACTAGCGGGGGGCTGAACACCGGGGAGCTGTTTTTT
-	TRBV11-3	TRBJ2-1	TRBD2	CASSRPPGTSGPKGNEQFF	TGTGCCAGCAGCCGGCCTCCCGGGACTAGCGGACCCAAAGGCAATGAGCAGTTCTTC
-	TRBV7-8	TRBJ2-3	TRBD1	CASSLWQGVTDTQYF	TGTGCCAGCAGCTTATGGCAGGGGGTGACAGATACGCAGTATTTT
-	TRBV19	TRBJ2-5	TRBD1	CASSTGGKTQYF	TGTGCCAGTAGTACAGGGGGAAAGACCCAGTACTTC
few	TRBV9	TRBJ1-6	TRBD1	CASSPRTGIRSPLHF	TGTGCCAGCAGCCCTCGGACAGGGATTCGTTCACCCCTCCACTTT
-	TRBV2	TRBJ1-5	TRBD1	CASSGTGGNQPQHF	TGTGCCAGCAGTGGGACAGGGGGAAATCAGCCCCAGCATTTT
once	TRBV6-5	TRBJ1-6	-	CASSYGRASLNSPLHF	TGTGCCAGCAGTTACGGCAGGGCCTCCTTGAATTCACCCCTCCACTTT
-	TRBV7-9	TRBJ1-4	-	CASSFSATNEKLFF	TGTGCCAGCAGCTTTAGCGCAACTAATGAAAAACTGTTTTTT
-	TRBV7-2	TRBJ1-6	TRBD1	CASSLAGTGGPHF	TGTGCCAGCAGCTTAGCGGGCACAGGGGGCCCTCACTTT
few	TRBV10-3	TRBJ2-1	TRBD2	CAIGSGTSGNNEQFF	TGTGCCATCGGATCCGGGACTAGCGGGAATAATGAGCAGTTCTTC
-	TRBV30	TRBJ1-4	-	CACLYRVKGEKLFF	TGTGCCTGTTTATACAGGGTAAAAGGCGAAAAACTGTTTTTT
-	TRBV30	TRBJ1-5	TRBD1	CAWRPRGQGWLGQPQHF	TGTGCCTGGAGACCTCGCGGACAGGGGTGGCTCGGACAGCCCCAGCATTTT
once	TRBV28	TRBJ1-4	-	CASSLITALPNSEKLFF	TGTGCCAGCAGTTTAATAACAGCTTTACCTAATAGTGAAAAACTGTTTTTT
-	TRBV11-3	TRBJ1-1	-	CASSLGRGNTEAFF	TGTGCCAGCAGCTTAGGCAGGGGGAACACTGAAGCTTTCTTT
few	TRBV20-1	TRBJ1-2	TRBD1	CSASSKTGGYYPYGYTF	TGCAGTGCTAGTAGCAAAACAGGGGGCTATTACCCCTATGGCTACACCTTC
-	TRBV19	TRBJ1-1	-	CASSIAGVRKTEAFF	TGTGCCAGTAGTATAGCCGGGGTAAGGAAGACTGAAGCTTTCTTT
-	TRBV30	TRBJ1-4	TRBD1	CAWIDRGPANEKLFF	TGTGCCTGGATAGACAGGGGGCCCGCTAATGAAAAACTGTTTTTT
-	TRBV19	TRBJ1-5	-	CASSRGVQPQHF	TGTGCCAGTAGTAGAGGAGTTCAGCCCCAGCATTTT